This T cell receptor (beta chain) was documented in a study of T cells in Graves' hyperthyroidism and ophthalmopathy. Amplification of TCR beta CDR3 regions used RNA as the template. An initial round of RT-PCR targeting the TCR CDR3 relied on the HTBI primer set. TCRdb re-called the multiplex PCR reads with MiXCR, one entry per CDR3 protein. The data hold hundreds of thousands of distinct CDR3 sequences, with about 14% observed a single time. CDR1 SEHNR and CDR2 FQNEAQ come from the germline V gene (reference sequence). This CDR3 spans 15 amino acids. V shed 3 bases, J shed 2 bases, and the junction held 5 bases outside the gene matches. In its sample, this clonotype was seen many times. Newly diagnosed hyperthyroidism patients aged 18 to 65 years had disease lasting under 2 months.

The clonotype originates from a woman aged 18-29 years with Graves' hyperthyroidism. V usage is TRBV7-9 and J usage is TRBJ2-7; 9 bases map to TRBD2. The sample comprised blood. The CDR3 loop reads CASSFIAGVPYEQYF. CDR3 bases: TGTGCCAGCAGCTTTATAGCGGGAGTACCCTACGAGCAGTACTTC.